This TCR beta chain stems from a study of T cells in localized non-small cell lung cancer. The V gene lost 3 bases and the J gene lost 0 bases, with 6 bases spanning the gap. The CDR3 loop spans 14 amino acids. The germline V gene has CDR1 SNHLY and CDR2 FYNNEI. Sequenced by immunoSEQ multiplex PCR; TCRdb stores in-frame clones only, minus some. The table lists 60,000 to 75,000 clones, more than 80% of them singletons. The sample in question was PBMCs, obtained before any cancer treatment. The genes are TRBV2 and TRBJ1-5; no firm D call. The sequence derives from a man aged 35 to 69 with stage II lung adenocarcinoma. CDR3 region: CASSDGFSNQPQHF. For the CDR3, the DNA is TGTGCCAGCAGTGATGGCTTTAGCAATCAGCCCCAGCATTTT. Using reference TRBV2 and TRBJ1-5 for the parts outside the CDR3, the full variable domain is EPEVTQTPSHQVTQMGQEVILRCVPISNHLYFYWYRQILGQKVEFLVSFYNNEISEKSEIFDDQFSVERPDGSNFTLKIRSTKLEDSAMYFCASSDGFSNQPQHFGDGTRLSIL.